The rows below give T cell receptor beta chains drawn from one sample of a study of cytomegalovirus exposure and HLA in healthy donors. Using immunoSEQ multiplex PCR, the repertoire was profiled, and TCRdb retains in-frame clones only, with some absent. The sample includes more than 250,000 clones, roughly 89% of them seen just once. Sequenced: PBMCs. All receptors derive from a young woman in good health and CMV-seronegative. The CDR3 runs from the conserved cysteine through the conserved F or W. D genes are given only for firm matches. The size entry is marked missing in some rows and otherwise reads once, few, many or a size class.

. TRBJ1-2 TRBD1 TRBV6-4 TGTGCCAGCAGTGGGGGGACAGAACGATTTGGCTACACCTTC CASSGGTERFGYTF
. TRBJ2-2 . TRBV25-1 TGTGCCAGCAGTCTGACAGGGAACACCGGGGAGCTGTTTTTT CASSLTGNTGELFF
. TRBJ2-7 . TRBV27 TGTGCCAGCTCCCGGGGAGACTACGAGCAGTACTTC CASSRGDYEQYF
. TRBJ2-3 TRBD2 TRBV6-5 TGTGCCAGCAGCATCCTAGCGGGAGGACGGGATACGCAGTATTTT CASSILAGGRDTQYF
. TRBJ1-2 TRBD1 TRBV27 TGTGCCAGCAGTCTCGGGACAGCCTATGGCTACACCTTC CASSLGTAYGYTF
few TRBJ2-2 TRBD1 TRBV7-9 TGTGCCAGCAGCCCCCGGACAGGGACCGGGGAGCTGTTTTTT CASSPRTGTGELFF
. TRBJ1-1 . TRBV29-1 TGCAGCGCGGACAGGAACACTGAAGCTTTCTTT CSADRNTEAFF
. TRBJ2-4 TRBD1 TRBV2 TGTGCCAGCAGTAGGACAGGGAAAAACATTCAGTACTTC CASSRTGKNIQYF
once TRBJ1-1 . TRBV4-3 TGCGCCAGCAGCCCCGTCGGACTCGTGAACACTGAAGCTTTCTTT CASSPVGLVNTEAFF
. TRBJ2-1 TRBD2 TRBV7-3 TGTGCCAGCAGCTTAACCACGGGACTAGATTGGCAGGGGCAGTTCTTC CASSLTTGLDWQGQFF
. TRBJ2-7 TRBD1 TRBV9 TGTGCCAGCAGCGTACAGTCAGGGGGCCCCTACGAGCAGTACTTC CASSVQSGGPYEQYF
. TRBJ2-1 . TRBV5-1 TGCGCCAGCAGCTTTTCCGTACCGAGGGATGAGCAGTTCTTC CASSFSVPRDEQFF
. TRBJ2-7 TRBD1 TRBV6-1 TGTGCCAGCAGTGACAAAGGACAGGCCCCCTCCTACGAGCAGTACTTC CASSDKGQAPSYEQYF
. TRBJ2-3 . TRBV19 TGTGCCAGTAGTAGGGCATGGGGGAGGGATACGCAGTATTTT CASSRAWGRDTQYF
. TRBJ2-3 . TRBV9 TGTGCCAGCAGCGTAGCCGGAGTCGATACGCAGTATTTT CASSVAGVDTQYF
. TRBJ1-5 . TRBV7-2 TGTGCCAGCAGCTTAAGGGGCAACAATCAGCCCCAGCATTTT CASSLRGNNQPQHF
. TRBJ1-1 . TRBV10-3 TGTGCCATCAGTTCGGGGAACACTGAAGCTTTCTTT CAISSGNTEAFF
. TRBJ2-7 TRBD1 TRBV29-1 TGCAGCGTTGAAACCCGGGACAGGGCCTACGAGCAGTACTTC CSVETRDRAYEQYF
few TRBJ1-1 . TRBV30 TGTGCCTGGTCCGCGGGGGCCCTCACTGAAGCTTTCTTT CAWSAGALTEAFF
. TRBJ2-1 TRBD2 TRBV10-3 TGTGCCATCAGTCCTAGCGGGAGGTACGAGAATGAGCAGTTCTTC CAISPSGRYENEQFF
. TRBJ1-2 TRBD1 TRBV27 TGTGCCAGCAGTCCCGGACAGGGAACTAGCTCTAACTATGGCTACACCTTC CASSPGQGTSSNYGYTF
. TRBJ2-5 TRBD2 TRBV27 TGTGCCAGCAGTTCGGGGACTAGCGGATACCAAGAGACCCAGTACTTC CASSSGTSGYQETQYF
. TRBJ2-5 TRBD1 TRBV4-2 TGTGCCAGCAGCCAGCCCCGGGACAGGGTAGAGACCCAGTACTTC CASSQPRDRVETQYF
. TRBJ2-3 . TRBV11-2 TGTGCCAGCAGCCCGGGGATTGGGTTCGGAGATACGCAGTATTTT CASSPGIGFGDTQYF
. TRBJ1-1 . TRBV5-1 TGCGCCAGCAGCTTGGAGGGGATCACTGAAGCTTTCTTT CASSLEGITEAFF
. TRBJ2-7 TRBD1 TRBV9 TGTGCCAGCAGCGTAGAGGGACAGTCCTACGAGCAGTACTTC CASSVEGQSYEQYF
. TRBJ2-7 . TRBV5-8 TGTGCCAGCAGCTTAGCTGGGAGCGAGCAGTACTTC CASSLAGSEQYF
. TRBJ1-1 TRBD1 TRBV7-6 TGTGCCAGCAGCCGGGACAGGACGAACACTGAAGCTTTCTTT CASSRDRTNTEAFF
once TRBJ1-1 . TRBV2 TGTGCCAGCAGTGTGGACTGGGGAGGGGGGAACACTGAAGCTTTCTTT CASSVDWGGGNTEAFF
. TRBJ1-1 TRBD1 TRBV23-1 TGCGCCAGCAGTCAATCGGGGACAGGGCCCCCGGAAGCTTTCTTT CASSQSGTGPPEAFF
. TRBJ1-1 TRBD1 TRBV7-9 TGTGCCAGCAGCGCCGCCTCGCCGGGACAGAGCACTGAAGCTTTCTTT CASSAASPGQSTEAFF
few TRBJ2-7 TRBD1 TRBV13 TGTGCCAGCAGCTTATTCGGGCAGGGGGCAACCTACGAGCAGTACTTC CASSLFGQGATYEQYF
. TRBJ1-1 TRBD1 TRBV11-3 TGTGCCAGCAGCTTAACCGGGACAGGGATCACTGAAGCTTTCTTT CASSLTGTGITEAFF
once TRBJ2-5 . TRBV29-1 TGCAGCGTTGGGTCGGGTTGGGCTTCTCACAGGGCTACCTCGGCAGAGACCCAGTACTTC CSVGSGWASHRATSAETQYF
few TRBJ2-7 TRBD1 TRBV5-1 TGCGCCAGCAGCTACGGGACAGGTTACGAGCAGTACTTC CASSYGTGYEQYF
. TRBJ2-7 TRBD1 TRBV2 TGTGCCAGCAGAGTCGACAGGGTAACTCCGAATAACGAGCAGTACTTC CASRVDRVTPNNEQYF
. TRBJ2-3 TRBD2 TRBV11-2 TGTGCCAGCAGCCATCTAGCGGGAGGGCTCACAGATACGCAGTATTTT CASSHLAGGLTDTQYF
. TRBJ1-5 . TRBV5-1 TGTGCCAGCAGCATGGGTTATAGCAATCAGCCCCAGCATTTT CASSMGYSNQPQHF
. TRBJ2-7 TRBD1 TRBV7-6 TGTGCCAGCAGCTTAGCCGGACAGGGCCCCTACGAGCAGTACTTC CASSLAGQGPYEQYF
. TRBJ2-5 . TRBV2 TGTGCCAGCAGTGAATCCCCAGGGCCGGGAGAGACCCAGTACTTC CASSESPGPGETQYF